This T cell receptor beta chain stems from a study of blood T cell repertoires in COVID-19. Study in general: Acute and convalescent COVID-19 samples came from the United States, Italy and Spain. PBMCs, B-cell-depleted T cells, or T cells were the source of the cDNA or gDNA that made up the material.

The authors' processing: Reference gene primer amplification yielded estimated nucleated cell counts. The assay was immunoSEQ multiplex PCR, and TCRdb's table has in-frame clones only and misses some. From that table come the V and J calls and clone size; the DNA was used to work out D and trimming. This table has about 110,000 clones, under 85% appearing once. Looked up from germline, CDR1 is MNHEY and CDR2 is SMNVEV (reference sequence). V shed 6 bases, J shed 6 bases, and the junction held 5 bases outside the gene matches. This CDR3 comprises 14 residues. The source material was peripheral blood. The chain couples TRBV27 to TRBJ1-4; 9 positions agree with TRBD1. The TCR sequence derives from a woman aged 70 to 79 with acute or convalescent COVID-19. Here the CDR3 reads CASRRTGEDEKLFF. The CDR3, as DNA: TGTGCCAGCAGACGGACAGGGGAAGATGAAAAACTGTTTTTT. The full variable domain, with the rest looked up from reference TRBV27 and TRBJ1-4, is EAQVTQNPRYLITVTGKKLTVTCSQNMNHEYMSWYRQDPGLGLRQIYYSMNVEVTDKGDVPEGYKVSRKEKRNFPLILESPSPNQTSLYFCASRRTGEDEKLFFGSGTQLSVL.